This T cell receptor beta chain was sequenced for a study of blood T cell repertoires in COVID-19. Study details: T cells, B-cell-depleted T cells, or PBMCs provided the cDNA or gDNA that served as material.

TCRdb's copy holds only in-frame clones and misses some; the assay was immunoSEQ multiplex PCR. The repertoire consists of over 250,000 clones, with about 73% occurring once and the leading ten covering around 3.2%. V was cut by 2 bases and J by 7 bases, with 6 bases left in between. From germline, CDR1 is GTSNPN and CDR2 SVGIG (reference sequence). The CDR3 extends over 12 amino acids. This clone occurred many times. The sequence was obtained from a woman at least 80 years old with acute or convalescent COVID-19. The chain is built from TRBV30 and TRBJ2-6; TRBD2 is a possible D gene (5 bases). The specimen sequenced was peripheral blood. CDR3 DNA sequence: TGTGCCTGGAGTCCGGGAGCCAACGTCCTGACTTTC. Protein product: CAWSPGANVLTF.